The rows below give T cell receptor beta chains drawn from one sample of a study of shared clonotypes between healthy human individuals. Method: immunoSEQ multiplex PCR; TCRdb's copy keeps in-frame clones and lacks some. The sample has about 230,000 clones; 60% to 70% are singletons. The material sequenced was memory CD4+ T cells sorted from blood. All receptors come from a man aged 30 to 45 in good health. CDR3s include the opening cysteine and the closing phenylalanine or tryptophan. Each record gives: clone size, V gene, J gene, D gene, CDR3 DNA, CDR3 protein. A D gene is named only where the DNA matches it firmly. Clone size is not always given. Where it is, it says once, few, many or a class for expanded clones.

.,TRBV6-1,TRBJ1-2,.,TGTGCCAGCAGTCGGGCCGGGTCGGCTAACTATGGCTACACCTTC,CASSRAGSANYGYTF
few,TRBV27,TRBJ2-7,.,TGTGCCAGCAGTTACCTGGCGGGACAGTGGCACGAGCAGTACTTC,CASSYLAGQWHEQYF
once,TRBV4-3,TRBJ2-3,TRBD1,TGCGCCAGCAGCCAAGTGTGGCAGGGGGCAACAGATACGCAGTATTTT,CASSQVWQGATDTQYF
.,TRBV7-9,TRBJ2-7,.,TGTGCCAGCAGCCCCTGGAACGAGCAGTACTTC,CASSPWNEQYF
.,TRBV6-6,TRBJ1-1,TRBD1,TGTGCCAGCAGTTACCCGACAGGGGTTATGCCTGAAGCTTTCTTT,CASSYPTGVMPEAFF
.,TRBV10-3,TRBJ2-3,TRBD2,TGTGCCATCAGTGAGCCGAGACTGGGACTAGCGGGGGGAGGGCGCACAGATACGCAGTATTTT,CAISEPRLGLAGGGRTDTQYF
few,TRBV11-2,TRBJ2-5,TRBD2,TGTGCCAGCAGACGCGGGGGTGGGCCCCAAGAGACCCAGTACTTC,CASRRGGGPQETQYF
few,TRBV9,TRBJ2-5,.,TGTGCCAGCACCTCAGGGGGGATCGCAGAGACCCAGTACTTC,CASTSGGIAETQYF
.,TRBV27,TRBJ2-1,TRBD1,TGTGCCAGCAGTAACCGGGACAGGGGGCATGAGCAGTTCTTC,CASSNRDRGHEQFF
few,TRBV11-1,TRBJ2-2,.,TGTGCCAGCAGCCTTCGGCAGACCGGGGAGCTGTTTTTT,CASSLRQTGELFF
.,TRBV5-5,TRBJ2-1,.,TGTGCCAGCAGCTTGGGGTGGGGCGGTCGGAGGCGAGAGCAGTTCTTC,CASSLGWGGRRREQFF
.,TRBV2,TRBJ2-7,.,TGTGCCAGCAGTGAGGGGACGGTACCTTACGAGCAGTACTTC,CASSEGTVPYEQYF
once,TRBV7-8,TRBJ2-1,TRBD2,TGTGCCAGCAGCCATAGCGGGGGAACCTACAATGAGCAGTTCTTC,CASSHSGGTYNEQFF
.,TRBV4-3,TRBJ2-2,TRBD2,TGCGCCAGCAGCCAGGAGCGGGACAACACCGGGGAGCTGTTTTTT,CASSQERDNTGELFF
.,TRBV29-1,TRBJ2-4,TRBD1,TGCAGCGTTGAAGAAAGAAGAGGGGGCGGTCCGAACATTCAGTACTTC,CSVEERRGGGPNIQYF